This T cell receptor (beta chain) was retrieved from a study of identical twins. General study points: Insertion counts were lower in abundant cord blood beta clonotypes, a trend that memory repertoires did not show. Cross-sectional statistics, not tracking of the same donors, supported the conclusions. Where out-of-frame alpha sequences were twin-shared, they showed excess low generation probability.

Unique molecular identifiers were present on cDNA, and template switching added a universal primer site. TCRdb reanalysed the 5' RACE reads using MiXCR and keeps one entry per CDR3 protein. The repertoire includes about 890,000 distinct CDR3 sequences, around an eighth of them detected once, and 1.5% to 2% sits in the top ten. This clonotype was counted only a few times. Its antigen is undetermined. CDR3 length: 14 amino acids. J was trimmed by 7 bases and V by 5 bases; bases with no gene match: 8. Germline CDR1 MNHNS, CDR2 SASEGT. This same sample was also taken into another study, of yellow fever vaccine responses in identical twins.

Sequences were obtained from PBMCs. J is TRBJ2-3 and V is TRBV6-1; TRBD2 agrees at 8 bases. This TCR was recovered from a woman aged 18-29 years in good health. CDR3 sequence reads: CASSQREKGHTQYF. The CDR3, as DNA: TGTGCCAGCAGTCAGCGGGAGAAAGGACATACGCAGTATTTT.